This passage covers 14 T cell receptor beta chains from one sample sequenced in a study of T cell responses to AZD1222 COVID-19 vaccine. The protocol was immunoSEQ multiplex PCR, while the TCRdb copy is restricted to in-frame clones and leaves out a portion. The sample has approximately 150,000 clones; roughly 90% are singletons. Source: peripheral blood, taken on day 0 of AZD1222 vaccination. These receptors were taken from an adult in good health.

The CDR3 reads CASGRDGFGGTEAFF. The DNA for the CDR3 is TGTGCCAGCGGACGGGACGGCTTTGGGGGAACTGAAGCTTTCTTT. This sequence joins TRBV2 and TRBJ1-1; TRBD1 might be the D (5 bases). V lost 8 bases and J 5 bases, leaving 21 bases between the germline ends. Germline loops: CDR1 SNHLY, CDR2 FYNNEI. CDR3 size: 15 residues.

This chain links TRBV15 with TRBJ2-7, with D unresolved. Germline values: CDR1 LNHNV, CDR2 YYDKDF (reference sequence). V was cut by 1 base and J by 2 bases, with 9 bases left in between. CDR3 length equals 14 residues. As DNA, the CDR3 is TGTGCCACCAGCAGAGCCGGCGGTCCCTACGAGCAGTACTTC. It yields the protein CATSRAGGPYEQYF.

CDR3 in DNA: TGTGCCAGCAGCGTAGGTAGCGGGTCCTACAATGAGCAGTTCTTC. Translation: CASSVGSGSYNEQFF. This chain joins TRBV9 and TRBJ2-1; 7 bases agree with TRBD2. This CDR3 region has 15 residues. The germline gives CDR1 SGDLS, CDR2 YYNGEE. V lost 0 bases and J lost 1; bases outside the gene matches: 1.

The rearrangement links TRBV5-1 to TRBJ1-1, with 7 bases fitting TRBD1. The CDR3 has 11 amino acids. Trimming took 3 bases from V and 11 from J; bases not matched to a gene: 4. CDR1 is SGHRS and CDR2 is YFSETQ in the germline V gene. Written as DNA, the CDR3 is TGCGCCAGCAGCTGGGGACAGCTCGCTTTCTTT. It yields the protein CASSWGQLAFF.

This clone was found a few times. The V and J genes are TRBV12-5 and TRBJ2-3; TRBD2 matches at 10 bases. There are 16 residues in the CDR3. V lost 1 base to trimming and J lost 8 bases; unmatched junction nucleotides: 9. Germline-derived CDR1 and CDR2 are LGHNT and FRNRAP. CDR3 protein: CASGLGSGGDLATQYF. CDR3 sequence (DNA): TGTGCTAGTGGTTTGGGAAGCGGGGGGGATTTGGCTACGCAGTATTTT. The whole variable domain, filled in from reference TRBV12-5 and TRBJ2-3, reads DARVTQTPRHKVTEMGQEVTMRCQPILGHNTVFWYRQTMMQGLELLAYFRNRAPLDDSGMPKDRFSAEMPDATLATLKIQPSEPRDSAVYFCASGLGSGGDLATQYFGPGTRLTVL.

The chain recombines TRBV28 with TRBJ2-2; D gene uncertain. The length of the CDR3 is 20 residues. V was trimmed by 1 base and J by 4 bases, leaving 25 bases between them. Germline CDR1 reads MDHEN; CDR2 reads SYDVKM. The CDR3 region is CASSLFGFQSSSTPTGELFF. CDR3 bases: TGTGCCAGCAGTTTATTTGGTTTCCAGAGTTCCTCCACCCCCACCGGGGAGCTGTTTTTT.

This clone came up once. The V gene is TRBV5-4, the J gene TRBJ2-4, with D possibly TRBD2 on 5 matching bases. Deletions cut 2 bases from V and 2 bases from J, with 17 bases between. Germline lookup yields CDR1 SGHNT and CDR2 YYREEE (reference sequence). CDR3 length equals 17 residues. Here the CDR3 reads CASSFGLGVGTKNIQYF. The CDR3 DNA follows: TGTGCCAGCAGCTTTGGTCTGGGAGTGGGGACCAAAAACATTCAGTACTTC.

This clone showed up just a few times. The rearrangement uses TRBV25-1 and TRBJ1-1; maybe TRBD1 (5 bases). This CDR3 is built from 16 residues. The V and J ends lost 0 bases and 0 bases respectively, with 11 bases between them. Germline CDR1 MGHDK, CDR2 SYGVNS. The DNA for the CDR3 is TGTGCCAGCAGTGAATATGAGGGGCCGATGAACACTGAAGCTTTCTTT. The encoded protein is CASSEYEGPMNTEAFF. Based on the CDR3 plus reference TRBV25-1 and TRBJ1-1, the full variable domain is EADIYQTPRYLVIGTGKKITLECSQTMGHDKMYWYQQDPGMELHLIHYSYGVNSTEKGDLSSESTVSRIRTEHFPLTLESARPSHTSQYLCASSEYEGPMNTEAFFGQGTRLTVV.

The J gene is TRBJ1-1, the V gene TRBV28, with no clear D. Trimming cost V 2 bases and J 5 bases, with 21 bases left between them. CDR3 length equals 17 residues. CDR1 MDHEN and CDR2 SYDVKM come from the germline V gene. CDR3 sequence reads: CASSLGPRSDQRTEAFF. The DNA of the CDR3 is TGTGCCAGCAGTTTAGGACCTCGTTCTGACCAGAGGACTGAAGCTTTCTTT.

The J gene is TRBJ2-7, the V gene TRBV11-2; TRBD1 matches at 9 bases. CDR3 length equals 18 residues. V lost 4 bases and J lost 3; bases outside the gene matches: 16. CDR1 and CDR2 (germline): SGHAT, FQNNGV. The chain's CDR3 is CASSWSSSQGQGNYEQYF. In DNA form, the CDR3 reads TGTGCCAGCAGCTGGAGCTCTAGCCAGGGACAGGGCAACTACGAGCAGTACTTC.

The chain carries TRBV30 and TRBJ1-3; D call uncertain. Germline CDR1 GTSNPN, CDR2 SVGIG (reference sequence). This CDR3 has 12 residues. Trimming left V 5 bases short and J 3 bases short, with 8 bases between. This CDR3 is CAWDGNGNTIYF. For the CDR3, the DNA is TGTGCCTGGGACGGTAATGGAAACACCATATATTTT.

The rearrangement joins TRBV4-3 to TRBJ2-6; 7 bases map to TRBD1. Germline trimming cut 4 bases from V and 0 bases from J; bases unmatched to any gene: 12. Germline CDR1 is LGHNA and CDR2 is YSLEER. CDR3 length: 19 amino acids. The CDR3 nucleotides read TGCGCCAGCAGCCGGACATGGGGGACAGCGAACTCTGGGGCCAACGTCCTGACTTTC. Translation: CASSRTWGTANSGANVLTF.

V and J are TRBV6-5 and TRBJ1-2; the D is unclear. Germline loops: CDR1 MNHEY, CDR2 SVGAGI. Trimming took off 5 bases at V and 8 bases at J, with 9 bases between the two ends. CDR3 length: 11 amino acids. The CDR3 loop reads CASSTGGGYTF. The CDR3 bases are TGTGCCAGCAGTACGGGTGGAGGCTACACCTTC.

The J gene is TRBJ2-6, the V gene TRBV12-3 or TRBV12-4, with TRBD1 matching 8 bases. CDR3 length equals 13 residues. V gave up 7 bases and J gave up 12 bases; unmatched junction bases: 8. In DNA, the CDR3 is TGTGCCAGCACCCGACAGGGGCCCCCCGTCCTGACTTTC. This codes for CASTRQGPPVLTF.